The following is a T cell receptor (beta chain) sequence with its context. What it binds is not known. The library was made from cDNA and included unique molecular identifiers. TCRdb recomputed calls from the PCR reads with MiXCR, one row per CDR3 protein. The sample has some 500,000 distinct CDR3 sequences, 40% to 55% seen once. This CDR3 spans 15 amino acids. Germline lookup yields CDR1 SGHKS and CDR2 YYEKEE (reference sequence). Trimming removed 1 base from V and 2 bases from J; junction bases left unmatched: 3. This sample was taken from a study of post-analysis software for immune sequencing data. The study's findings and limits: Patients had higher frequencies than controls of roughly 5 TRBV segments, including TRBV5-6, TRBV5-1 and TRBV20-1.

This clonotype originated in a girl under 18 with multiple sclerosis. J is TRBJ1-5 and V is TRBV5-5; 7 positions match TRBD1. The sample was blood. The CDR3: CASSLNGQGNQPQHF. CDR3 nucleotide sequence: TGTGCCAGCAGCTTGAATGGACAGGGCAATCAGCCCCAGCATTTT.